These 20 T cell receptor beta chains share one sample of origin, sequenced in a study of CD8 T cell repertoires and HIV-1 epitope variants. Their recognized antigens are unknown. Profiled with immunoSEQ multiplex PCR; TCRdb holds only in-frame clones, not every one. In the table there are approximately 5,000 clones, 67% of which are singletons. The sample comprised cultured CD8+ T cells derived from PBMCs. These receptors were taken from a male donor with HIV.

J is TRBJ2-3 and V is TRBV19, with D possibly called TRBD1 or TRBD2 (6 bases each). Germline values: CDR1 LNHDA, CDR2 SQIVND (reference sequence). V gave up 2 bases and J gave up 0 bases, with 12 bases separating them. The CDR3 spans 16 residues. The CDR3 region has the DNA TGTGCCAGTAGTATATGGGGGGCGGCTAGCACAGATACGCAGTATTTT. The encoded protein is CASSIWGAASTDTQYF.

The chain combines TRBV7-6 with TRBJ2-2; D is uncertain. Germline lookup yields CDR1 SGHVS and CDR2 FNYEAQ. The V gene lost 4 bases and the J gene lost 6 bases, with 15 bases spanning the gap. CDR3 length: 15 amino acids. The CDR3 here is CASSSLASQSGELFF. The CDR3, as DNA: TGTGCCAGCAGCTCCCTTGCTAGTCAATCCGGGGAGCTGTTTTTT.

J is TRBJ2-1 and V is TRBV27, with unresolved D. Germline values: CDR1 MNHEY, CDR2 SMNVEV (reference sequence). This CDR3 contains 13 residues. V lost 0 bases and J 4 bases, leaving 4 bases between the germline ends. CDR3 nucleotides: TGTGCCAGCAGTTTATCCGCGTACAATGAGCAGTTCTTC. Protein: CASSLSAYNEQFF.

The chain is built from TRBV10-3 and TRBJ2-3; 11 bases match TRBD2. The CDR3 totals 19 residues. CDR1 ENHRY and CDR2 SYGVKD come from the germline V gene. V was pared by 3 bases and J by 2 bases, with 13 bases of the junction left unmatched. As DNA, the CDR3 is TGTGCCATCAGTGATCTCTTTAGCGGGAGGGAAGAATCCACAGATACGCAGTATTTT. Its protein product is CAISDLFSGREESTDTQYF.

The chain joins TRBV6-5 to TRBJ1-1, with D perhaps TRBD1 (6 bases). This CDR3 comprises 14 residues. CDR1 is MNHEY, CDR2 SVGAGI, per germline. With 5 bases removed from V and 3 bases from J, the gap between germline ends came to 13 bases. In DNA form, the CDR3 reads TGTGCCAGCAGTAACAGGGCGGCGGACACTGAAGCTTTCTTT. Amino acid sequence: CASSNRAADTEAFF.

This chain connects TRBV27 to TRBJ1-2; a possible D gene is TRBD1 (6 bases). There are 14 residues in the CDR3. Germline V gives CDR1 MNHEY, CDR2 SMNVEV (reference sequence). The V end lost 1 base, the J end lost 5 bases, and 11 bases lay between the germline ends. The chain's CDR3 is CASSLFRQGYGYTF. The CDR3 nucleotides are TGTGCCAGCAGTTTATTTCGGCAGGGGTATGGCTACACCTTC.

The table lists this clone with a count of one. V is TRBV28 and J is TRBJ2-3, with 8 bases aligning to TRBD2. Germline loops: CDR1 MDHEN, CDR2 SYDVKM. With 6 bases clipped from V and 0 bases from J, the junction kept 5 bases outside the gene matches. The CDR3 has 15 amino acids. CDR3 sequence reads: CASSLAGRSTDTQYF. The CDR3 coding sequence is TGTGCCAGCAGCCTAGCGGGTAGGAGCACAGATACGCAGTATTTT.

CDR3 nucleotides: TGTGCCAGCAGTTTAGAACAGGCATATCAGCCCCAGCATTTT. It encodes CASSLEQAYQPQHF. The V and J genes are TRBV28 and TRBJ1-5, with D tentatively TRBD1 (5 bases). The germline V gene has CDR1 MDHEN and CDR2 SYDVKM. CDR3 length equals 14 residues. Trimming pared 2 bases from V and 5 bases from J, leaving 10 bases between.

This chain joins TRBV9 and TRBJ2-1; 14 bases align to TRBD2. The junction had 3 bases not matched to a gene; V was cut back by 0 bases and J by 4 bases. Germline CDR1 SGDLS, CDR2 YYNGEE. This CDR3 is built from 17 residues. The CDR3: CASSVEGLAGEYNEQFF. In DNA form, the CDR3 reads TGTGCCAGCAGCGTAGAGGGACTAGCGGGGGAATACAATGAGCAGTTCTTC.

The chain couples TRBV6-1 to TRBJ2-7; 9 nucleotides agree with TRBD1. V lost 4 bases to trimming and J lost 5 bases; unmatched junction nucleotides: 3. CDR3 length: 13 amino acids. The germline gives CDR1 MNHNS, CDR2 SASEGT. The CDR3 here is CASSAWTGDEQYF. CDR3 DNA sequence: TGTGCCAGCAGTGCCTGGACAGGGGACGAGCAGTACTTC.

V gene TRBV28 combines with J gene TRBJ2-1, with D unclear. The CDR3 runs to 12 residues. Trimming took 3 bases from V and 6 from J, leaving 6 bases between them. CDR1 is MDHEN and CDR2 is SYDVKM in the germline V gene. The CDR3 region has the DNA TGTGCCAGCAGTTTGCCGATCAATGAGCAGTTCTTC. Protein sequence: CASSLPINEQFF.

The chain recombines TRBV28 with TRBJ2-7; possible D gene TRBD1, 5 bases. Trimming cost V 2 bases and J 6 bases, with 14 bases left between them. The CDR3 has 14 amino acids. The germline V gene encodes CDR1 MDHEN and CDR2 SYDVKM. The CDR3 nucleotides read TGTGCCAGCAGTTTAGTAGGGGTATTGGGCGAGCAGTACTTC. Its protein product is CASSLVGVLGEQYF. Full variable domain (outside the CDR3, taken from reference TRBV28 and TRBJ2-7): DVKVTQSSRYLVKRTGEKVFLECVQDMDHENMFWYRQDPGLGLRLIYFSYDVKMKEKGDIPEGYSVSREKKERFSLILESASTNQTSMYLCASSLVGVLGEQYFGPGTRLTVT.

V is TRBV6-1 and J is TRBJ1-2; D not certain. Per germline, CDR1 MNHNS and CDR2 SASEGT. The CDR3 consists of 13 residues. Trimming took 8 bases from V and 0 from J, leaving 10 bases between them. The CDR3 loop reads CASSYGANYGYTF. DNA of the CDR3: TGTGCCAGCTCCTACGGAGCTAACTATGGCTACACCTTC.

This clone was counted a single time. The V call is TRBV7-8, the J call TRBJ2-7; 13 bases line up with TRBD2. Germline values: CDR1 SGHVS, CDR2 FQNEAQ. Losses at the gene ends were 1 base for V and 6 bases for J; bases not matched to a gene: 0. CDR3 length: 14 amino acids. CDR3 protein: CASSLGTSGSEQYF. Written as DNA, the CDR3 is TGTGCCAGCAGCTTAGGGACTAGCGGGAGCGAGCAGTACTTC. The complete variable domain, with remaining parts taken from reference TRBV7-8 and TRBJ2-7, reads GAGVSQSPRYKVAKRGQDVALRCDPISGHVSLFWYQQALGQGPEFLTYFQNEAQLDKSGLPSDRFFAERPEGSVSTLKIQRTQQEDSAVYLCASSLGTSGSEQYFGPGTRLTVT.

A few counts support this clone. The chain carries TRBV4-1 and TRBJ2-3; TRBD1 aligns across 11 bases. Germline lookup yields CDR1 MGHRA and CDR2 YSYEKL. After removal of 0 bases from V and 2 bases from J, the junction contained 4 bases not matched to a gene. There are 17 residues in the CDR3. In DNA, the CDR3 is TGCGCCAGCAGCCAAGAGGGGGACAGGGGGTACACAGATACGCAGTATTTT. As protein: CASSQEGDRGYTDTQYF.

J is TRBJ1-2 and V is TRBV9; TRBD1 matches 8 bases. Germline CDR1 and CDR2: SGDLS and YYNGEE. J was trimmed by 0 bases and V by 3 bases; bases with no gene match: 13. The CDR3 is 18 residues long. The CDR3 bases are TGTGCCAGCAGCGGATGGGACAGGAAGGTGGTTTCTAACTATGGCTACACCTTC. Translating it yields CASSGWDRKVVSNYGYTF.

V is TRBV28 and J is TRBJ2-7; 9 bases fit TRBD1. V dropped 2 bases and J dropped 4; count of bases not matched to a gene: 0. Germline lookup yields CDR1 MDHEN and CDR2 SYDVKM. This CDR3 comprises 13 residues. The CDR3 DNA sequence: TGTGCCAGCAGTTTAGGACAGGGGTACGAGCAGTACTTC. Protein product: CASSLGQGYEQYF.

This CDR3 reads CASSLSGRGADTQYF. CDR3 DNA sequence: TGTGCCAGCAGCTTAAGCGGGAGGGGCGCAGATACGCAGTATTTT. V usage is TRBV11-2 and J usage is TRBJ2-3; 10 bases align to TRBD2. V dropped 2 bases and J dropped 4; count of bases not matched to a gene: 3. The CDR3 contains 15 residues. CDR1 and CDR2 (germline): SGHAT, FQNNGV.

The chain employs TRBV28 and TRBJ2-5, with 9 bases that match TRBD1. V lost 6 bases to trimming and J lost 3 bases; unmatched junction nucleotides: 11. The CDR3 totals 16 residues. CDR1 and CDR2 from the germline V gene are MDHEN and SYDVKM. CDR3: CASRPTAGQGEETQYF. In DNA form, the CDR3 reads TGTGCCAGCAGACCAACGGCGGGACAGGGAGAAGAGACCCAGTACTTC.

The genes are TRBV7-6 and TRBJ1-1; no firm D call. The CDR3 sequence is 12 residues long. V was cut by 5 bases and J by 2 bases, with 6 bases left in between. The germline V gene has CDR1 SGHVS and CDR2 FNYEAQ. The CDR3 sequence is CASSPLNTEAFF. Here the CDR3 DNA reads TGTGCCAGCAGCCCCCTAAACACTGAAGCTTTCTTT.